Sequencing of this T cell receptor beta chain was carried out in a study of shared clonotypes between healthy human individuals. In this sample, this clone turned up once. The authors ran the assay at deep level. Libraries were prepared by immunoSEQ multiplex PCR; TCRdb keeps only in-frame clonotypes and omits some of them. This sample carries roughly 2.6 million clones, around nine tenths of them seen once, and the ten largest clones take over 0.12%. The source of this sequence is a man younger than 35 in good health. The sample consisted of naive CD4+ T cells sorted from blood. Sample subset: CD45RA+ positively selected.

CDR3 amino acids: CASSFGRVGQGSNQPQHF. The CDR3 DNA sequence: TGTGCCAGCAGCTTCGGTCGGGTAGGACAGGGGAGCAATCAGCCCCAGCATTTT. The J gene is TRBJ1-5, the V gene TRBV7-9, with TRBD1 matching over 9 bases. CDR1 and CDR2 (germline): SEHNR, FQNEAQ (reference sequence). The V segment lost 3 bases and the J segment 1 base; nucleotides outside the gene matches: 10. This CDR3 spans 18 amino acids.